This record covers a single T cell receptor (beta chain). This record comes from a study of T cell clones after liver transplantation. Overall study: Three of the eight recipients were HCV-positive; the rest had non-autoimmune, non-viral transplant indications.

This CDR3 has 17 amino acids. Germline-derived CDR1 and CDR2 are SGHNT and YENEEA. With V trimmed by 2 bases and J by 0 bases, 6 bases remained unmatched. TCRdb's table, derived via immunoSEQ multiplex PCR, lists solely in-frame clones and lacks some. Of 45,000 or so clones detected, more than 70% appear once; the ten largest clones hold 2% to 2.5%. The sequencing used CD4+ T cells from blood, collected 24 months after liver transplant. The sequence was obtained from a human patient who received a liver transplant. Part of the T cells may come from the graft donor. This chain links TRBV11-3 with TRBJ1-3, with TRBD1 matching 8 bases. The CDR3 sequence: CASSLSGTGASGNTIYF. In nucleotides, the CDR3 is TGTGCCAGCAGCTTAAGCGGGACAGGAGCCTCTGGAAACACCATATATTTT.